This TCR beta chain is from a study of T cells in Graves' hyperthyroidism and ophthalmopathy. This clonotype was observed many times. RNA transcripts provided the source from which TCR beta CDR3 regions were amplified. An initial round of RT-PCR targeting the TCR CDR3 relied on the HTBI primer set. Using its own MiXCR run on the multiplex PCR reads, TCRdb lists one record per CDR3 protein. The repertoire has about 300,000 distinct CDR3 sequences, 25% of them found once; the top ten carry roughly a quarter. V was cut by 7 bases and J by 5 bases, with 14 bases left in between. The CDR3 covers 13 residues. Germline values: CDR1 MNHEY, CDR2 SVGAGI. It was 8.5 to 10 ml of fresh peripheral blood that supplied the PBMCs.

Sequencing was done on a sample of blood. This TCR came from a man aged 40-49 years with Graves' hyperthyroidism that later progressed to Graves' ophthalmopathy. The chain recombines TRBV6-5 with TRBJ1-1; D ambiguous. The chain's CDR3 is CASKAALETEAFF. The CDR3 bases are TGTGCCAGCAAGGCAGCCCTCGAGACTGAAGCTTTCTTT.